Below, one TCR beta chain is given with its context. Its antigen is not known. The CDR3 contains 14 residues. Trimming removed 3 bases from V and 8 bases from J, with 15 bases in between. Germline CDR1 is SGHRS and CDR2 is YFSETQ. This sample was taken from a study of T-cell memory formation after mild COVID-19. Study information: Largely, TCR clusters stayed within a single donor. Study findings and constraints: Contracting CD8+ clones were enriched in EMRA, CD4+ mainly in CM and EM. Cross-reactive memory seemingly joined, as some responding clones were found in pre-infection memory.

One entry per CDR3 protein results from TCRdb running MiXCR on the 5' RACE reads. The data hold about 180,000 distinct CDR3 sequences, with around 20% observed a single time. The chain uses TRBV5-1 and TRBJ2-4, with D possibly called TRBD1 or TRBD2 (5 bases each). This clonotype was obtained from a man in his late teens or twenties who had mild COVID-19 (a few samples of this study predate the infection). Cell type and time point are not known. The sequenced sample consisted of PBMCs or a T cell subset sorted from them (not recorded which). The CDR3 nucleotides read TGCGCCAGCAGCTCGCAGGGACGGAGGTACATTCAGTACTTC. Residues: CASSSQGRRYIQYF.